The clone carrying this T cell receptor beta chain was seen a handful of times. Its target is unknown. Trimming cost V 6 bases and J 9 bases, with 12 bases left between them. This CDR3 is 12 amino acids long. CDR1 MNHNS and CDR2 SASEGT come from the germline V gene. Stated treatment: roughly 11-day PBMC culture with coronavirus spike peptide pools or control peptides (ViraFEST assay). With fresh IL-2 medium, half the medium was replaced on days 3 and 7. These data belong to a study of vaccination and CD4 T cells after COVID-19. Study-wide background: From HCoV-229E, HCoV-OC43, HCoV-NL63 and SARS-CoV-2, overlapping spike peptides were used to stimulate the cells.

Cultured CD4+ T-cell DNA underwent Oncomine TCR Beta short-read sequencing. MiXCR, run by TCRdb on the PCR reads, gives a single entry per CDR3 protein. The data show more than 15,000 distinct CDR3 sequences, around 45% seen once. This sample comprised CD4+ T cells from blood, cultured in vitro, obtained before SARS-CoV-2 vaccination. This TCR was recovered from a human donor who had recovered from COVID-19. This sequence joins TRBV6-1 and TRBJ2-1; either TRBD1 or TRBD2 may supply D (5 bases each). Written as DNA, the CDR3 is TGTGCCAGCAGAAATGGGGGTGGTGAGCAGTTCTTC. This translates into CASRNGGGEQFF.